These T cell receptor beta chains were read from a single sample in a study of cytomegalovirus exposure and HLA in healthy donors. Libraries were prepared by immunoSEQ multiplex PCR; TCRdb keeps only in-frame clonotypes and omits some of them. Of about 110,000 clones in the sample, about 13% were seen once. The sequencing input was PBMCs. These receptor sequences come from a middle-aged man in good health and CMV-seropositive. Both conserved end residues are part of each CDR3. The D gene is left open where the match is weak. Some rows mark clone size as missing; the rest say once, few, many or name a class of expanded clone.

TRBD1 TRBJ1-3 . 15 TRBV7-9 TGTGCCAGCAGCCTTGGGACAGGGAGTCGGAACACCATATATTTT CASSLGTGSRNTIYF
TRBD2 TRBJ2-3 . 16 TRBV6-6 TGTGCCAGTAACCCCCATAGCGGGAGTGGCACAGATACGCAGTATTTT CASNPHSGSGTDTQYF
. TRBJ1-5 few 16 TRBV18 TGTGCCAGCTCCCCCAGGGGAGATTATAGCAATCAGCCCCAGCATTTT CASSPRGDYSNQPQHF
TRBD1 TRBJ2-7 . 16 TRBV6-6 TGTGCCAGCAGTTACGCACTCCGCAGGGGGTCCTACGAGCAGTACTTC CASSYALRRGSYEQYF
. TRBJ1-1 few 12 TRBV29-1 TGCAGCGTGGGGACACCAGGAGCTGAAGCTTTCTTT CSVGTPGAEAFF
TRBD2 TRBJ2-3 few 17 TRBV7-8 TGTGCCAGCAGCTTAGCGGGAGGGGTGCTGTTGGGCGATACGCAGTATTTT CASSLAGGVLLGDTQYF
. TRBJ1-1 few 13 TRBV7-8 TGTGCCAGCAGCGGGGGGGCGAACACTGAAGCTTTCTTT CASSGGANTEAFF
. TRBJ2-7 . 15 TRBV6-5 TGTGCCAGCAGTTACTCAGCGGTAAGCTCCTACGAGCAGTACTTC CASSYSAVSSYEQYF
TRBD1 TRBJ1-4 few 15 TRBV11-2 TGTGCCAGCAGCTCCCCCGGGACAGGGGGTGTAAAACTGTTTTTT CASSSPGTGGVKLFF
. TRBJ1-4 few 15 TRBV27 TGTGCCAGCAGTCTAACCCCCAGGCAAAATGAAAAACTGTTTTTT CASSLTPRQNEKLFF
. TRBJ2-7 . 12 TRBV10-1 TGCGCCAGCAGTGAGGGGACGGGGAGGAAGTACTTC CASSEGTGRKYF
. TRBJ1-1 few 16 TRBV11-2 TGTGCCAGCAGCTTAGGGCGGGGCAGGCTGAACACTGAAGCTTTCTTT CASSLGRGRLNTEAFF
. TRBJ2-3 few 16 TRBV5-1 TGCGCCAGCAGCTTGGGAGGCAGGGCAGAGACAGATACGCAGTATTTT CASSLGGRAETDTQYF
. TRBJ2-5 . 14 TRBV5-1 TGCGCCAGCAGCTCCGGACACGGAGAAGAGACCCAGTACTTC CASSSGHGEETQYF
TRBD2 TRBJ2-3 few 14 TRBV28 TGTGCCAGCAGTTCCGGACTAGCTGGGGATACGCAGTATTTT CASSSGLAGDTQYF
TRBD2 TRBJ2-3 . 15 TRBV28 TGTGCCAGCAGTACTACTAGCGGGGACACAGATACGCAGTATTTT CASSTTSGDTDTQYF
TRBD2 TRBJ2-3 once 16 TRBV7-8 TGTGCCAGCAGCTCCCGGACTAGCGGATACACAGATACGCAGTATTTT CASSSRTSGYTDTQYF
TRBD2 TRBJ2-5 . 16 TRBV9 TGTGCCAGCAGCGTAGTAGCTAGCGGGGTGGGGGAGACCCAGTACTTC CASSVVASGVGETQYF
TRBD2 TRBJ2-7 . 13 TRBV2 TGTGCCAGCCTTAGCGGGATCAAAGGCGAGCAGTACTTC CASLSGIKGEQYF
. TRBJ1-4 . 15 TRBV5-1 TGCGCCAGCAGCGACAATCTCGTCCAAGATGAAAAACTGTTTTTT CASSDNLVQDEKLFF
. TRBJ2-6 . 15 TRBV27 TGTGCCAGCAGTTCCCTCCCCTCTGGGGCCAACGTCCTGACTTTC CASSSLPSGANVLTF
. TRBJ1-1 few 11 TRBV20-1 TGCAGTGCTTCCCCAGGCACTGAAGCTTTCTTT CSASPGTEAFF
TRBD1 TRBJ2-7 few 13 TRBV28 TGTGCCAGCAGAGCCGGGACAGCGTACGAGCAGTACTTC CASRAGTAYEQYF
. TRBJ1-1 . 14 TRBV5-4 TGTGCCAGCAGCTTGGCTGGGGACATGCAGAAAGCTTTCTTT CASSLAGDMQKAFF
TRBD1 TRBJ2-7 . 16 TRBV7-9 TGTGCCAGCACCCATCAAGGGGGACAGGGGGCCTACGAGCAGTACTTC CASTHQGGQGAYEQYF
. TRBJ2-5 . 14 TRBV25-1 TGTGCCAGCAGTGAATATACTAGCTTCGAGACCCAGTACTTC CASSEYTSFETQYF
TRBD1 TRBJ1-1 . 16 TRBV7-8 TGTGCCAGCAGCCCAGCCTTAGGGGGCGGGGGGACTGAAGCTTTCTTT CASSPALGGGGTEAFF
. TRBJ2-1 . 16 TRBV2 TGTGCCAGCAGTGAATTCGAGCGGAGCCCTTACAATGAGCAGTTCTTC CASSEFERSPYNEQFF
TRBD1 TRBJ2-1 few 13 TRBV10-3 TGTGCCACCGAAGACAGGGTTAGAGATGAGCAGTTCTTC CATEDRVRDEQFF
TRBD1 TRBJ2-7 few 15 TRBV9 TGTGCCAGCAGCGGGAGGACAGGGGGCTCCTACGAGCAGTACTTC CASSGRTGGSYEQYF
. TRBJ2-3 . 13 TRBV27 TGTGCCAGCAGTTTCCGACAGTTAGATACGCAGTATTTT CASSFRQLDTQYF
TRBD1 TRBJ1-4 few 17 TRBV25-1 TGTGCCAGCAGTGGGTGGACAGGGGAAGGGGGAAATGAAAAACTGTTTTTT CASSGWTGEGGNEKLFF
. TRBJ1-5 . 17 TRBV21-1 TGTGCCAGCAGCAAAAGATTCCGGGGGGGTAGAGGTCAGCCCCAGCATTTT CASSKRFRGGRGQPQHF
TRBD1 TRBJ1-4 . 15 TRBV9 TGTGCCAGCAGCGTAGGGACAGGGGTTACTGAAAAACTGTTTTTT CASSVGTGVTEKLFF
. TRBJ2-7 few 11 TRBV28 TGTGCCAGCAGTTTCCTCTACGAGCAGTACTTC CASSFLYEQYF
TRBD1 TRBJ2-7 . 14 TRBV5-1 TGCGCCAGCAGCACCGGACAGGGATTCTACGAGCAGTACTTC CASSTGQGFYEQYF
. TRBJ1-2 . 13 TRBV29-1 TGCAGCGTTGAGGGGGCCAGCCACTATGGCTACACCTTC CSVEGASHYGYTF
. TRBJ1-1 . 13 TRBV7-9 TGTGCCAGCAGCTTAGGCAGGGGCGCTGAAGCTTTCTTT CASSLGRGAEAFF
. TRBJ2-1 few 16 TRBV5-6 TGTGCCAGCAGCTTTTGGAAGGGGCGCTCCTACAATGAGCAGTTCTTC CASSFWKGRSYNEQFF
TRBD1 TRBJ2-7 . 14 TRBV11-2 TGTGCCAGCAGCCCACCGGGACAGGGGTACGAGCAGTACTTC CASSPPGQGYEQYF
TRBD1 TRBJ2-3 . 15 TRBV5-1 TGCGCCAGCAGCGCCACAGGGGCCAACACAGATACGCAGTATTTT CASSATGANTDTQYF
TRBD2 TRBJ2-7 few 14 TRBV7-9 TGTGCCAGCAGCTTAGGCGCGGGAGGGGTCGAGCAGTACTTC CASSLGAGGVEQYF
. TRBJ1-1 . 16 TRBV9 TGTGCCAGCAGCGCGCAGAGTACAGTAATGAACACTGAAGCTTTCTTT CASSAQSTVMNTEAFF
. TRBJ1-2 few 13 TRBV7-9 TGTGCCAGCAGCTTAGACCGCCCCGGTGGCTACACCTTC CASSLDRPGGYTF
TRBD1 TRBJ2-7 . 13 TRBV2 TGTGCCAGCAGTCAGGACAGGGGTACCGAGCAGTACTTC CASSQDRGTEQYF
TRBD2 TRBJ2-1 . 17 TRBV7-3 TGTGCCAGCAGCTCTCCATCGGGACTAGCGGGAGAGGGTGAGCAGTTCTTC CASSSPSGLAGEGEQFF
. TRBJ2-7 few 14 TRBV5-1 TGCGCCAGCAGCTTGAGCACCCCCTCCTACGAGCAGTACTTC CASSLSTPSYEQYF
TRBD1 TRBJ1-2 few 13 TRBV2 TGTGCCAGCGAGGACAGGGGTCCATATGGCTACACCTTC CASEDRGPYGYTF
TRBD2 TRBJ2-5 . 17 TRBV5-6 TGTGCCAGCAGCCGGAAGGCTAGCGGGAGGGCCGGGGAGACCCAGTACTTC CASSRKASGRAGETQYF
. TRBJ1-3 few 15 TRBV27 TGTGCCAGCAGTTCCGACAGTTTCTCTGGAAACACCATATATTTT CASSSDSFSGNTIYF